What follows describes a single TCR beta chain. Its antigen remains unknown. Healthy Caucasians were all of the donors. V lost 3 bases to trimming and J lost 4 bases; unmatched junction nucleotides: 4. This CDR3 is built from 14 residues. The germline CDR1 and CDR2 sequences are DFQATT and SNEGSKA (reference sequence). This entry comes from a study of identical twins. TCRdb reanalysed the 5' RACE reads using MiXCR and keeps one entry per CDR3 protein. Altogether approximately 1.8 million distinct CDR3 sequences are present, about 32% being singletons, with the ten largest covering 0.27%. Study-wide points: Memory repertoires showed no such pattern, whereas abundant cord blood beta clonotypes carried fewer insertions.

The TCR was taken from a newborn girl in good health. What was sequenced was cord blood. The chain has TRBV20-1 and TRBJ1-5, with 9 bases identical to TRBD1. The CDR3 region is CSARRQGVNQPQHF. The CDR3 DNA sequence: TGCAGTGCTAGGCGACAGGGGGTTAATCAGCCCCAGCATTTT.